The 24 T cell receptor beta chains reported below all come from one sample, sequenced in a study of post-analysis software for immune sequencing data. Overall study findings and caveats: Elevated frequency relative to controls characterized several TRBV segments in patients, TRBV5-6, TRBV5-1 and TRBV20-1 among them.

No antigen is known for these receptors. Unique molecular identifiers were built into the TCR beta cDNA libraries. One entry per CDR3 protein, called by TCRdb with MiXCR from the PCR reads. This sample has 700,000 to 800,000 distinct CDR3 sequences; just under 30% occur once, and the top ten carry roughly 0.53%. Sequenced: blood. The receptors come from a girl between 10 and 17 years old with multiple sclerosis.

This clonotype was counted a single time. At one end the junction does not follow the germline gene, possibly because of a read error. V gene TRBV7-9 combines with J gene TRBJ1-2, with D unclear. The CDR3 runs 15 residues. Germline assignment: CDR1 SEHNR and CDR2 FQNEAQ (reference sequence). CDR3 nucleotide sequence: TGTGCCAGCAGCTTATCCATGACGGGGAACTATGGCTACGCCTTC. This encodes CASSLSMTGNYGYAF. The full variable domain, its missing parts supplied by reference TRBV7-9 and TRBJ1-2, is DTGVSQNPRHKITKRGQNVTFRCDPISEHNRLYWYRQTLGQGPEFLTYFQNEAQLEKSRLLSDRFSAERPKGSFSTLEIQRTEQGDSAMYLCASSLSMTGNYGYAFGSGTRLTVV.

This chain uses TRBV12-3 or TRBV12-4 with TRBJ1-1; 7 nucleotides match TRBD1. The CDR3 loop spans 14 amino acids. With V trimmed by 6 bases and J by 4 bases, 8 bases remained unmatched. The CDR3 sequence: CASSLTGTATEAFF. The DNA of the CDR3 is TGTGCCAGCAGCCTGACAGGGACGGCCACTGAAGCTTTCTTT.

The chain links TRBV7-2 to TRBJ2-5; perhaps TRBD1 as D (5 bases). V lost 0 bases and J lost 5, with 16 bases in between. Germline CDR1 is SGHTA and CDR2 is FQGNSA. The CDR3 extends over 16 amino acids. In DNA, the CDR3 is TGTGCCAGCAGCTTAGCCCAGGGCGGTGGTACGGAGACCCAGTACTTC. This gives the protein CASSLAQGGGTETQYF.

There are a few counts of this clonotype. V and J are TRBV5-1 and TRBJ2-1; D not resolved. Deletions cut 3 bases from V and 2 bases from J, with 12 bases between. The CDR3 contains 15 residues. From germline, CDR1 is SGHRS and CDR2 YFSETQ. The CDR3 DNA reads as TGCGCCAGCAGCTGGTCGGCTCCTACCTACAATGAGCAGTTCTTC. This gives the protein CASSWSAPTYNEQFF.

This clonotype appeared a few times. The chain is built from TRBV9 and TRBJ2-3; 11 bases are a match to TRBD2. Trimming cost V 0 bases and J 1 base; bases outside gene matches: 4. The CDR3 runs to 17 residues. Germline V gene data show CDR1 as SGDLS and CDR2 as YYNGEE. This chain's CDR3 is CASSVGLAGGRTDTQYF. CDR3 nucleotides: TGTGCCAGCAGCGTAGGGCTAGCGGGGGGCCGCACAGATACGCAGTATTTT.

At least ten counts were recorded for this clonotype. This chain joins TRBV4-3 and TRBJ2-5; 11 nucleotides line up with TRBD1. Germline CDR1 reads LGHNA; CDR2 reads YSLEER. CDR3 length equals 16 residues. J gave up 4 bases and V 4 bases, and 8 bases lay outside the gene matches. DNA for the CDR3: TGCGCCAGCAGCCCCCAAGTCGGACAGGGGGCAGAGACCCAGTACTTC. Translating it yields CASSPQVGQGAETQYF.

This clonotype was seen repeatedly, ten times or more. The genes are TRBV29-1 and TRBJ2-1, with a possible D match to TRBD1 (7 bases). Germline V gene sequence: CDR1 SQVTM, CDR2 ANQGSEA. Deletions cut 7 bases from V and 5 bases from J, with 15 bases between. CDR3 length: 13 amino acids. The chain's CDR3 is CSGGDRRHNEQFF. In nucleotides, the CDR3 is TGCAGCGGCGGGGACAGAAGACACAATGAGCAGTTCTTC.

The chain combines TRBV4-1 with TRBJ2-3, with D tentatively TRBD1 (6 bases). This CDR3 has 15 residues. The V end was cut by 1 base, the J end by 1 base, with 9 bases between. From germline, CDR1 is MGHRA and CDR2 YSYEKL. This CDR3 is CASSQVAGGTDTQYF. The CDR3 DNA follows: TGCGCCAGCAGCCAAGTGGCAGGGGGCACAGATACGCAGTATTTT.

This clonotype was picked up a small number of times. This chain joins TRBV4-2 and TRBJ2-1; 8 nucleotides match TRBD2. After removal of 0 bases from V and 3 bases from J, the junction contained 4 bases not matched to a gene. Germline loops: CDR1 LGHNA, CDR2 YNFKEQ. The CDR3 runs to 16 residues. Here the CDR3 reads CASSQDVAGGYNEQFF. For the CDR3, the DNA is TGTGCCAGCAGCCAAGATGTGGCGGGGGGCTACAATGAGCAGTTCTTC.

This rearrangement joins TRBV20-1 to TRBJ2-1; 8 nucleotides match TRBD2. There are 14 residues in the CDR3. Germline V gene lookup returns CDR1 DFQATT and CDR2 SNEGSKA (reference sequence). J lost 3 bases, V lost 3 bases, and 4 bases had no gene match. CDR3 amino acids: CSASSSGIYNEQFF. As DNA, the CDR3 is TGCAGTGCTAGTAGTAGCGGGATCTACAATGAGCAGTTCTTC.

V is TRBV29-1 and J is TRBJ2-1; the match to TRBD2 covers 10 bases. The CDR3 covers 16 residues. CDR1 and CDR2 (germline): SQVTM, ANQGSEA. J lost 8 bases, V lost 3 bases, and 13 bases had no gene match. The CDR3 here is CSVDRPPSGSSDEQFF. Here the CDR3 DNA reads TGCAGCGTTGATCGTCCTCCTAGCGGGAGTTCAGATGAGCAGTTCTTC.

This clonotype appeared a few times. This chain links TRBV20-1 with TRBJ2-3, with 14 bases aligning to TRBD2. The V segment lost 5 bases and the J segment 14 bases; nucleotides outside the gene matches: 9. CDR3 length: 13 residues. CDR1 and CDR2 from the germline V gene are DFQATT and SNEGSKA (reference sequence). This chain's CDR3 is CSASGTSGGERYF. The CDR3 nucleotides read TGCAGTGCTTCCGGGACTAGCGGGGGCGAGCGGTATTTT.

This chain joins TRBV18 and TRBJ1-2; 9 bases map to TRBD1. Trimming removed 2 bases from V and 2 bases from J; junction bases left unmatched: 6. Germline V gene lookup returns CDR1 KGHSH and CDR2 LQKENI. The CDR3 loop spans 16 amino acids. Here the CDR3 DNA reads TGTGCCAGCTCACCATCACCTGGGACAGGGAACTATGGCTACACCTTC. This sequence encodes CASSPSPGTGNYGYTF.

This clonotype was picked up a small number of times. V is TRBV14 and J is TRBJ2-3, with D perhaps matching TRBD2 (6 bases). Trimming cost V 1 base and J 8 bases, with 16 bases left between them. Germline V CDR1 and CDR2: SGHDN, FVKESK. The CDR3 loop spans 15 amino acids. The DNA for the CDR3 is TGTGCCAGCAGCCAAGCGGAGGGACCCCGCGTTACGCAGTATTTT. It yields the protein CASSQAEGPRVTQYF.

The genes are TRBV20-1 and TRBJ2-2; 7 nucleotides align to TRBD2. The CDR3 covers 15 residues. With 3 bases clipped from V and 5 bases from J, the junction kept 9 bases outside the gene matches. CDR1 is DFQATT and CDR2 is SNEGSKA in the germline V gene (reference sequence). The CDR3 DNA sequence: TGCAGTGCTAGGGGTGGACTAGTCTTAACCGGGGAGCTGTTTTTT. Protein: CSARGGLVLTGELFF.

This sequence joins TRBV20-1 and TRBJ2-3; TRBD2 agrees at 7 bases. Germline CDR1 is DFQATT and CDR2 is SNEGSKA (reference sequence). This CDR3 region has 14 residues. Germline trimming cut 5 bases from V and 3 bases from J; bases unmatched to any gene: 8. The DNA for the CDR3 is TGCAGTGCTGGAATCCTAGCGGCTACAGATACGCAGTATTTT. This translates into CSAGILAATDTQYF.

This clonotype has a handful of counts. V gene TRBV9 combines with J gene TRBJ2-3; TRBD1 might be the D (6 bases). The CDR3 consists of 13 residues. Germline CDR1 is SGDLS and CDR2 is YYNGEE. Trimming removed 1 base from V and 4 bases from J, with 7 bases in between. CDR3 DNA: TGTGCCAGCAGCGTAAGGGGGTCAGATACGCAGTATTTT. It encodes CASSVRGSDTQYF.

The CDR3 DNA follows: TGTGCCAGCAGCCTCGGCAGGGGAAAGTCACCCCTCCACTTT. This sequence encodes CASSLGRGKSPLHF. V usage is TRBV7-8 and J usage is TRBJ1-6; TRBD1 is a possible D gene (6 bases). This CDR3 comprises 14 residues. The V gene's germline CDR1 is SGHVS and CDR2 FQNEAQ. V was trimmed by 5 bases and J by 10 bases, leaving 15 bases between them.

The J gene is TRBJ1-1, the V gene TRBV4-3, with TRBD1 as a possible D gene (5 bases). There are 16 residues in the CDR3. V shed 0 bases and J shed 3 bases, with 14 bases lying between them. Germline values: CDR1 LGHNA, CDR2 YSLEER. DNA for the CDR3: TGCGCCAGCAGCCAAGAGGCGGGCAGGGCGGACACTGAAGCTTTCTTT. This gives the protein CASSQEAGRADTEAFF.

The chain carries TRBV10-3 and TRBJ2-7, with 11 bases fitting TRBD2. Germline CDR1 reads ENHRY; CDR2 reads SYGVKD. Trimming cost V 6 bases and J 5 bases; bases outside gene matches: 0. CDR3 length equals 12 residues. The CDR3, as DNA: TGTGCCATCAGGGGACTAGCGGACGAGCAGTACTTC. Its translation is CAIRGLADEQYF.

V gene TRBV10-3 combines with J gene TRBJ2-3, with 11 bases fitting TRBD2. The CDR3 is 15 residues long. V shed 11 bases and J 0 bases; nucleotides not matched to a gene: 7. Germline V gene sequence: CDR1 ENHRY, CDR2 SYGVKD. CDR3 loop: CASRLAGSSTDTQYF. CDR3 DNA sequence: TGTGCCTCCCGACTAGCGGGGTCTAGCACAGATACGCAGTATTTT.

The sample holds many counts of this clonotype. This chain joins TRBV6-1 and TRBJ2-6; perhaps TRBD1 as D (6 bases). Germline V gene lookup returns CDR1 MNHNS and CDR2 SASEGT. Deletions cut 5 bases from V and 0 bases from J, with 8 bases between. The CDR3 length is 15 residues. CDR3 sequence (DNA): TGTGCCAGCAGTATACAGGGCTCTGGGGCCAACGTCCTGACTTTC. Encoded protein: CASSIQGSGANVLTF.

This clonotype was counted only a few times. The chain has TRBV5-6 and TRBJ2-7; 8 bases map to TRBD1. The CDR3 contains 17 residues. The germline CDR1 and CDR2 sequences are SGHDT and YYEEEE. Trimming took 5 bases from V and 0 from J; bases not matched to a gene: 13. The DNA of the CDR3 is TGTGCCAGCAGTGAAAAAGGGACAGGACCCATCTCCTACGAGCAGTACTTC. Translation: CASSEKGTGPISYEQYF. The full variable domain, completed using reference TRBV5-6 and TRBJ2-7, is DAGVTQSPTHLIKTRGQQVTLRCSPKSGHDTVSWYQQALGQGPQFIFQYYEEEERQRGNFPDRFSGHQFPNYSSELNVNALLLGDSALYLCASSEKGTGPISYEQYFGPGTRLTVT.

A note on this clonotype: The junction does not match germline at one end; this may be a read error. The CDR3 coding sequence is TGTACCAGCAGTGAACGGGGTGACCTGCATACGCAGTATTTT. Translated, it gives CTSSERGDLHTQYF. The chain carries TRBV6-4 and TRBJ2-3; D might be TRBD2 (5 bases). Germline CDR1 MRHNA, CDR2 SNTAGT. CDR3 size: 14 residues.